Listed below are T cell receptor beta chains from one sample, sequenced in a study of memory CD4+ T cells and cytomegalovirus serostatus. Measured with immunoSEQ multiplex PCR; TCRdb has only the in-frame clones, and not every one. The profile shows around 44,000 clones, just under 80% of them singletons. Sequenced input: memory CD4+ T cells from blood. The receptors stem from an adult in good health and CMV-seronegative. CDR3s include the opening cysteine and the closing phenylalanine or tryptophan. The D gene is left open where the match is weak. Not every row has a clone size; where given, it reads once, few, many or a size class.

size	V	J	D	CDR3	DNA
once	TRBV5-5	TRBJ1-2	.	CASSLDRPTYGYTF	TGTGCCAGCAGCCTTGACAGACCTACCTATGGCTACACCTTC
.	TRBV9	TRBJ2-7	.	CASSVGLVSPYEQYF	TGTGCCAGCAGCGTCGGGCTAGTGTCCCCCTACGAGCAGTACTTC
.	TRBV11-2	TRBJ1-5	TRBD1	CASSRDRGNQPQHF	TGTGCCAGCAGCCGGGACAGGGGCAATCAGCCCCAGCATTTT
.	TRBV2	TRBJ1-2	TRBD1	CASFGQGKIGTYGYTF	TGTGCCAGCTTTGGACAGGGTAAAATAGGAACGTATGGCTACACCTTC
.	TRBV29-1	TRBJ1-4	.	CSARQSNEKLFF	TGCAGCGCCCGACAATCAAATGAAAAACTGTTTTTT
.	TRBV19	TRBJ1-5	.	CASMGGQRTGNQHF	TGTGCCAGTATGGGAGGGCAGCGCACAGGGAACCAGCATTTT
.	TRBV7-9	TRBJ1-1	TRBD1	CASSFGQGATEAFF	TGTGCCAGCAGCTTCGGACAGGGGGCCACTGAAGCTTTCTTT
.	TRBV19	TRBJ2-1	.	CASRLDRSSYNEQFF	TGTGCCAGTAGATTGGACCGGAGCTCCTACAATGAGCAGTTCTTC
.	TRBV30	TRBJ1-2	TRBD1	CAWSRTWDRVGTHYGYTF	TGTGCCTGGTCTAGAACCTGGGACAGGGTTGGGACCCACTATGGCTACACCTTC
.	TRBV2	TRBJ2-7	.	CASRETPLPTGEQYF	TGTGCCAGCAGGGAAACCCCCCTCCCTACGGGGGAGCAGTACTTC
.	TRBV7-9	TRBJ2-7	.	CASSRTFAYEQYF	TGTGCCAGCAGCAGGACGTTCGCCTACGAGCAGTACTTC
.	TRBV19	TRBJ2-2	TRBD2	CASTRLAGDTGELFF	TGTGCCAGTACTAGACTAGCGGGGGACACCGGGGAGCTGTTTTTT
few	TRBV7-6	TRBJ2-7	TRBD1	CASSLRGRDEQYF	TGTGCCAGCAGCTTGAGGGGGCGCGACGAGCAGTACTTC
.	TRBV6-1	TRBJ1-2	.	CASILRTGGYTF	TGTGCCAGCATACTACGGACTGGGGGCTACACCTTC
.	TRBV6-1	TRBJ1-5	.	CASSEGRRNQPQHF	TGTGCCAGCAGTGAAGGACGGCGCAATCAGCCCCAGCATTTT
.	TRBV6-1	TRBJ1-1	.	CASSEGGDSAEAFF	TGTGCCAGCAGTGAAGGGGGAGACTCGGCTGAAGCTTTCTTT
.	TRBV18	TRBJ1-2	.	CASSPTDGGGSNYGYTF	TGTGCCAGCTCACCAACGGACGGGGGGGGATCTAACTATGGCTACACCTTC
.	TRBV5-1	TRBJ2-5	.	CASSEFDRRSGETQYF	TGCGCCAGCAGCGAATTCGACAGGAGGAGTGGAGAGACCCAGTACTTC
.	TRBV7-9	TRBJ2-7	TRBD1	CASSRTPGQGSEQYF	TGTGCCAGCAGCAGAACCCCGGGACAGGGATCCGAGCAGTACTTC